This T cell receptor (beta chain) was identified in a study of T cell changes during pregnancy in multiple sclerosis (dated by TCRdb to the late 2010s). In the study overall: Changes in the T cell repertoire over the course of pregnancy were examined in this study in women with multiple sclerosis.

Counted from cysteine to phenylalanine, this CDR3 has 15 amino acids. The retained sequence is limited to the CDR3, 45 bases, with the frame set at the first base. CDR1 is given as SGHTA and CDR2 as FQGNSA, both from the germline V gene. For this chain, trimming is 0 bases at the V end and 4 bases at the J end, and the number of junction bases without a gene match is 4. The library was prepared using the immunoSEQ multiplex PCR assay. TCRdb obtained this table from immuneACCESS and retained in-frame rearrangements with V and J assigned. These tables miss some clones; where compared with another copy, unresolved V genes account for less than half of the shortfall, and the remainder is unexplained. Here the sample has approximately 88,000 clones; 90% to 95% occur a single time. The top ten clones comprise more than 0.95% of the sample. With regard to this clone: Its antigen has not been determined. No much larger clone exists at a distance of one base, and base qualities are not known.

The clonotype comes from a female donor with multiple sclerosis, enrolled in a pregnancy study. The sequencing here drew on peripheral blood, taken in the second trimester of pregnancy. The sequence links TRBV7-2 to TRBJ1-1; TRBD1 fits 8 bases in the junction. Here is the DNA: TGTGCCAGCAGCTTAGCTCCGACAGGGGCCACTGAAGCTTTCTTT. Its translation reads: CASSLAPTGATEAFF.